The clone carrying this T cell receptor (beta chain) was seen once. Sequence at one end of the junction differs from germline and may be a read error. The data stem from a study of Graves' ophthalmopathy and Graves' hyperthyroidism. Investigators amplified TCR beta CDR3 regions from RNA transcripts. Amplification began with first-round RT-PCR using HTBI primers, then second-round multiplex PCR was performed. TCRdb called the multiplex PCR reads again in MiXCR, with one record for every CDR3 protein. The table shows a few hundred thousand distinct CDR3 sequences, with about 17% occurring only once. Sequencing used peripheral blood. The sequence came from an adult man with Graves' ophthalmopathy.

DNA of the CDR3: TGCAGCGTCGGAGTGATTCACGAGCAGTGCTTC. This encodes CSVGVIHEQCF. The chain joins TRBV29-1 to TRBJ2-7; D is undetermined. This CDR3 has 11 amino acids. Germline CDR1 and CDR2: SQVTM and ANQGSEA.